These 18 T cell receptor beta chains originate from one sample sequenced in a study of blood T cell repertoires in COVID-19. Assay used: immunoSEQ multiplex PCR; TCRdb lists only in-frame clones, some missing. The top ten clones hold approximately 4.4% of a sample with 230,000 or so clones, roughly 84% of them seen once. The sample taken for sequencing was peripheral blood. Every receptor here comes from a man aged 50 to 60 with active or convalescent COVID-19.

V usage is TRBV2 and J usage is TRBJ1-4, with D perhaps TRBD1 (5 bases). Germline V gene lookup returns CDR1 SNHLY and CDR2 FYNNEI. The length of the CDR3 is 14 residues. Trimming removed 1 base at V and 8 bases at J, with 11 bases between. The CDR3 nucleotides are TGTGCCAGCAGTGAAGGGGGCGAAGCAGAAAAACTGTTTTTT. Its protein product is CASSEGGEAEKLFF.

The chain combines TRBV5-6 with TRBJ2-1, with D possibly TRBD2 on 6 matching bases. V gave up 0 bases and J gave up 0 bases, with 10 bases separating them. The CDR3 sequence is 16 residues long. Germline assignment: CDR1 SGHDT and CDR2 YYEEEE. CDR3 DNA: TGTGCCAGCAGCTTGGGCAGGGAGGACTCCTACAATGAGCAGTTCTTC. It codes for CASSLGREDSYNEQFF.

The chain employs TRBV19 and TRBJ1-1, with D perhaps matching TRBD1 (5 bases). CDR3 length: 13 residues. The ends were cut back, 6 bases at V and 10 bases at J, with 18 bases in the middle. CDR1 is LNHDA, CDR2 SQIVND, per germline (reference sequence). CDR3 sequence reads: CASSRQYKIGAFF. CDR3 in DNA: TGTGCCAGTAGCCGACAGTACAAGATAGGAGCTTTCTTT.

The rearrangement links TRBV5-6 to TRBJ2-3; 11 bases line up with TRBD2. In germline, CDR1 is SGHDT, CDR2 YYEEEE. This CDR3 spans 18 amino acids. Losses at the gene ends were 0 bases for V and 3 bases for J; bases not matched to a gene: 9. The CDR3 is CASSLVWASGGRTDTQYF. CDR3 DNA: TGTGCCAGCAGCTTGGTGTGGGCTAGCGGGGGGCGGACAGATACGCAGTATTTT.

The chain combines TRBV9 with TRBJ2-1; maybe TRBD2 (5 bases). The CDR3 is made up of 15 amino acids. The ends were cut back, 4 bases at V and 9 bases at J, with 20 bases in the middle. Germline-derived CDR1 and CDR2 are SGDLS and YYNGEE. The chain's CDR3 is CASSPEDFGVVEQFF. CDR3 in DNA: TGTGCCAGCAGCCCCGAGGACTTTGGGGTGGTTGAGCAGTTCTTC.

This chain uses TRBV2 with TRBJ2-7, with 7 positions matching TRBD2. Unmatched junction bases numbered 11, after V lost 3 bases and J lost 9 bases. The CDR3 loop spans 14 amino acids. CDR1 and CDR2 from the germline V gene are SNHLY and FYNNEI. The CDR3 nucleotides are TGTGCCAGCAGTGAGGGGCTGGGGCCGGGAGGGCAGTACTTC. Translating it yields CASSEGLGPGGQYF.

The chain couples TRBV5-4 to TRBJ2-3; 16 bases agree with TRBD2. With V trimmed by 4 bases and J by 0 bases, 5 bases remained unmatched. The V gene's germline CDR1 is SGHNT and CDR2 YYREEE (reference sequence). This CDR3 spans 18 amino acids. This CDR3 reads CASSEGLAGGASTDTQYF. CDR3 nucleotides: TGTGCCAGCAGCGAGGGACTAGCGGGGGGGGCTAGCACAGATACGCAGTATTTT.

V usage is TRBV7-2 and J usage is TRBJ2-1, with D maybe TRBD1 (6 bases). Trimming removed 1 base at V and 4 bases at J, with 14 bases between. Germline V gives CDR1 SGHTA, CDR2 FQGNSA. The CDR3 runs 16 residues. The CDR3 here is CASSLVDSGRYNEQFF. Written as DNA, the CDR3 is TGTGCCAGCAGCTTAGTGGACAGCGGACGTTACAATGAGCAGTTCTTC. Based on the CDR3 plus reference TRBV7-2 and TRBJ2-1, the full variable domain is GAGVSQSPSNKVTEKGKDVELRCDPISGHTALYWYRQSLGQGLEFLIYFQGNSAPDKSGLPSDRFSAERTGGSVSTLTIQRTQQEDSAVYLCASSLVDSGRYNEQFFGPGTRLTVL.

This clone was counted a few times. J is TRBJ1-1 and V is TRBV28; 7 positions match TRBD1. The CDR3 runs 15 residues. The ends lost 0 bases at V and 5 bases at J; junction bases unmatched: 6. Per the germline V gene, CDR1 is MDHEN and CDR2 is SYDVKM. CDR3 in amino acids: CASSLWGQGVTEAFF. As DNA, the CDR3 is TGTGCCAGCAGTTTATGGGGGCAGGGGGTGACTGAAGCTTTCTTT. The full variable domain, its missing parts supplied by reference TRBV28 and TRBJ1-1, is DVKVTQSSRYLVKRTGEKVFLECVQDMDHENMFWYRQDPGLGLRLIYFSYDVKMKEKGDIPEGYSVSREKKERFSLILESASTNQTSMYLCASSLWGQGVTEAFFGQGTRLTVV.

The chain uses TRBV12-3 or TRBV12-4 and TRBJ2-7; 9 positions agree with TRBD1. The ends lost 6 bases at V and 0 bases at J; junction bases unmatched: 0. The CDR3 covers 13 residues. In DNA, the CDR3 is TGTGCCAGCAGGACAGGGGGCTCCTACGAGCAGTACTTC. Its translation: CASRTGGSYEQYF.

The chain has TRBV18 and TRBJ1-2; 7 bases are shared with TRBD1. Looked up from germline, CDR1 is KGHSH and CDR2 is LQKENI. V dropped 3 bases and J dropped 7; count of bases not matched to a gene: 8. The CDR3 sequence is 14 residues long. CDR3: CASSPGQAIRGYTF. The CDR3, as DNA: TGTGCCAGCTCACCCGGACAGGCGATTCGTGGCTACACCTTC.

The chain's CDR3 is CAREGQGSNTGELFF. The CDR3 nucleotides read TGTGCCAGGGAAGGACAGGGTTCGAACACCGGGGAGCTGTTTTTT. The chain links TRBV6-5 to TRBJ2-2; 8 bases fit TRBD1. Trimming removed 9 bases from V and 0 bases from J; junction bases left unmatched: 6. The CDR3 length is 15 residues. Germline V gene lookup returns CDR1 MNHEY and CDR2 SVGAGI.

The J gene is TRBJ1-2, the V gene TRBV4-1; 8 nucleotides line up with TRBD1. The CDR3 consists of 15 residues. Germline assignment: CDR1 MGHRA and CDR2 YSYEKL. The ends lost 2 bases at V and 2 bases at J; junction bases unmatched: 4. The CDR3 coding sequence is TGCGCCAGCAGCCAACCCCGACAGGGGAACTATGGCTACACCTTC. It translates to CASSQPRQGNYGYTF.

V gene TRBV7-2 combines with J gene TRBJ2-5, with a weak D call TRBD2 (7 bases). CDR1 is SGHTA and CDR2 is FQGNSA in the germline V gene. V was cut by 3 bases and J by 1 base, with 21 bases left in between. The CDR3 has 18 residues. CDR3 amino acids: CASSFLGGGGRGQETQYF. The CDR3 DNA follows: TGTGCCAGCAGCTTCCTCGGAGGGGGGGGCCGTGGCCAAGAGACCCAGTACTTC.

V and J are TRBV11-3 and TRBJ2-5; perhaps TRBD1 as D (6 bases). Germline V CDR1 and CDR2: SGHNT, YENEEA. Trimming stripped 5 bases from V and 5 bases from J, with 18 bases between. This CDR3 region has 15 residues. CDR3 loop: CASSPSPRGGETQYF. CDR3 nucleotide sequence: TGTGCCAGCAGCCCGTCTCCCAGGGGTGGCGAGACCCAGTACTTC.

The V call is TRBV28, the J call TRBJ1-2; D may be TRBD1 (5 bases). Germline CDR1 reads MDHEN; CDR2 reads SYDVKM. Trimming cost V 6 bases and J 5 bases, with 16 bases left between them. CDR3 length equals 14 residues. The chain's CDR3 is CASSLPGREYGYTF. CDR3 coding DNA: TGTGCCAGCAGCCTTCCGGGGCGGGAGTATGGCTACACCTTC.

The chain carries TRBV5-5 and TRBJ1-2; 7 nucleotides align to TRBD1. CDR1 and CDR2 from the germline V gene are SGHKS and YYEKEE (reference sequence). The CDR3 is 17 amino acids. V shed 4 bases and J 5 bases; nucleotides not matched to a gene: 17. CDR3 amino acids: CASSAIPSGTAPYGYTF. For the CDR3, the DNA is TGTGCCAGCAGCGCCATTCCCTCCGGGACAGCACCTTATGGCTACACCTTC.

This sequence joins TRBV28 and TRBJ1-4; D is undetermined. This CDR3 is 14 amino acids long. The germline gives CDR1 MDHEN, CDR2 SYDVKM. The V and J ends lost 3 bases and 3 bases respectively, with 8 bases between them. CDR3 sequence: CASSFGQANEKLFF. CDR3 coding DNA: TGTGCCAGCAGTTTTGGGCAGGCTAATGAAAAACTGTTTTTT.